These T cell receptor beta chains were read from a single sample in a study of cytomegalovirus exposure and HLA in healthy donors. Some clones are missing from TCRdb's copy, which holds only in-frame ones; the method was immunoSEQ multiplex PCR. The table lists about 200,000 clones, approximately 78% of them singletons, with 1.5% to 2% in the top ten. Specimen: PBMCs. These receptors originate from a woman aged 18-29 years in good health and CMV-seronegative. Each CDR3 is given with its conserved first and last residue. Fields, in order: D gene, V gene, clone size, J gene, CDR3 DNA, CDR3 protein. A D gene is named only where the DNA matches it firmly. Clone size is given for some rows only: seen once, a few or many times, or a class if the clone is expanded.

>.|TRBV15|.|TRBJ2-7
TGTGCCACCAGCAGAACAGGACAGTACGAGCAGTACTTC
CATSRTGQYEQYF
>.|TRBV25-1|.|TRBJ2-1
TGTGCCAGCAGTGAATGGAGACTCCTAGAGGTCTTCAATGAGCAGTTCTTC
CASSEWRLLEVFNEQFF
>TRBD2|TRBV7-9|.|TRBJ2-7
TGTGCCAGCAGCCCTCTTACTAGCGGGCCCTCCTACGAGCAGTACTTC
CASSPLTSGPSYEQYF
>.|TRBV7-8|.|TRBJ2-5
TGTGCCAGCAGTTTGAGCCTTGAGACCCAGTACTTC
CASSLSLETQYF
>.|TRBV18|.|TRBJ2-1
TGTGCCAGCTCACCGGGCCGGGGGAAGCCCTACAATGAGCAGTTCTTC
CASSPGRGKPYNEQFF
>TRBD2|TRBV9|.|TRBJ2-1
TGTGCCAGCAGCGCAAGCGGGACTAGCGGGGAGCAGTTCTTC
CASSASGTSGEQFF
>.|TRBV5-1|few|TRBJ1-1
TGCGCCAGCAGCTTGGGACAGATGAACACTGAAGCTTTCTTT
CASSLGQMNTEAFF
>.|TRBV25-1|.|TRBJ2-3
TGTGCCAGCAGTGCCCGACAGCAAGGTCGGGCAGATACGCAGTATTTT
CASSARQQGRADTQYF
>TRBD1|TRBV2|once|TRBJ2-7
TGTGCCAGCAACCCGGGACAGGGAAGCGAGCAGTACTTC
CASNPGQGSEQYF
>TRBD2|TRBV7-9|.|TRBJ2-1
TGTGCCAGCAGCTTAGCACTGCGGGAGCCTGACAGTGAGCAGTTCTTC
CASSLALREPDSEQFF
>TRBD2|TRBV7-9|.|TRBJ2-1
TGTTCCAGCAGCGAATCTGGTCGACTAGCGGGACCCGATGAGCAGTTCTTC
CSSSESGRLAGPDEQFF
>.|TRBV19|few|TRBJ1-4
TGTGCCAGTAGGCCCCTTTTCAGGGGTTCAACTAATGAAAAACTGTTTTTT
CASRPLFRGSTNEKLFF
>TRBD1|TRBV10-3|.|TRBJ2-5
TGTGCCATCAGTGATATAGGACAGGGGGAAGAGACCCAGTACTTC
CAISDIGQGEETQYF
>.|TRBV6-5|.|TRBJ1-1
TGTGCCAGCAGTTTCCTAACGGGGGGGAATAAAGCTTTCTTT
CASSFLTGGNKAFF
>TRBD1|TRBV19|once|TRBJ2-1
TGTGCCAGTAATATACAGGGGTCCTACAATGAGCAGTTCTTC
CASNIQGSYNEQFF
>.|TRBV7-9|.|TRBJ2-7
TGTGCCAGCAGCTCTTTTTTGGCTTCCTACGAGCAGTACTTC
CASSSFLASYEQYF
>.|TRBV6-5|.|TRBJ2-1
TGTGCCAGCAGTGCATCCGGGTACAATGAGCAGTTCTTC
CASSASGYNEQFF
>TRBD1|TRBV4-3|.|TRBJ2-5
TGCGCCAGCAGCCAAAGACGGGACAGGGGAAGGGAGACCCAGTACTTC
CASSQRRDRGRETQYF
>TRBD1|TRBV7-9|once|TRBJ2-7
TGTGCCAGCAGCCAAACCGGGACAGAGAGCTACGAGCAGTACTTC
CASSQTGTESYEQYF
>TRBD1|TRBV30|once|TRBJ1-2
TGTGCCTGGATTTGGGACAGGGGCGGCTACACCTTC
CAWIWDRGGYTF
>TRBD1|TRBV9|once|TRBJ2-2
TGTGCCAGCAGGGGGACAGGGGGCAGTGTCACCGGGGAGCTGTTTTTT
CASRGTGGSVTGELFF
>.|TRBV14|.|TRBJ2-3
TGTGCCAGCAGCCAAGAAATGACGGGGTGGAGCACAGATACGCAGTATTTT
CASSQEMTGWSTDTQYF
>.|TRBV6-6|.|TRBJ2-5
TGTGCCAGCAGTTTATCCGGGAGTGAGACCCAGTACTTC
CASSLSGSETQYF
>.|TRBV18|.|TRBJ1-6
TGTGCCAGCCGGAGCAGGGAAGGTTCACCCCTCCACTTT
CASRSREGSPLHF
>TRBD1|TRBV27|.|TRBJ1-4
TGTGCCAGCAGTCCTAGACAGGGAGGAACTAATGAAAAACTGTTTTTT
CASSPRQGGTNEKLFF
>TRBD2|TRBV6-5|.|TRBJ2-1
TGTGCCAGCAGTCTGACTAGCGGGATTGGCAATGAGCAGTTCTTC
CASSLTSGIGNEQFF
>.|TRBV19|.|TRBJ1-1
TGTGCCAGTAGTATAGATGGTGGGAGTGAAGCTTTCTTT
CASSIDGGSEAFF
>.|TRBV18|.|TRBJ2-1
TGTGCCAGCTCACCAGTAAGCGGAGAGCAGTTCTTC
CASSPVSGEQFF
>.|TRBV7-2|.|TRBJ2-3
TGTGCCAGCAGCTTGGGCCTTAGCACAGATACGCAGTATTTT
CASSLGLSTDTQYF
>TRBD2|TRBV5-1|once|TRBJ2-5
TGCGCCAGCAGCGTGGGACTAGCGGGAGGCGAGGGGGAGACCCAGTACTTC
CASSVGLAGGEGETQYF
>TRBD1|TRBV15|.|TRBJ1-1
TGTGCCACCAGCTTAACGACAGGGGTTTTCACTGAAGCTTTCTTT
CATSLTTGVFTEAFF
>.|TRBV6-5|once|TRBJ2-2
TGTGCCACCGGGACACAGAACACCGGGGAGCTGTTTTTT
CATGTQNTGELFF
>.|TRBV7-9|once|TRBJ2-3
TGTGCCAGCAGCTTACGATCATCGGGATACTCGACAGATACGCAGTATTTT
CASSLRSSGYSTDTQYF
>.|TRBV29-1|.|TRBJ2-3
TGCAGCGTTGACGGGGTCCCAAGCACAGATACGCAGTATTTT
CSVDGVPSTDTQYF
>.|TRBV5-1|.|TRBJ1-1
TGCGCCAGCAGCTTTCTAGGAGACACTGAAGCTTTCTTT
CASSFLGDTEAFF
>.|TRBV7-2|.|TRBJ2-7
TGTGCCAGCAGCTTGGGACTTCTCCTCTCCTACGAGCAGTACTTC
CASSLGLLLSYEQYF
>TRBD1|TRBV28|.|TRBJ2-7
TGTGCCAGCAGCTCCCCGACAGGGGGATTTTACGAGCAGTACTTC
CASSSPTGGFYEQYF
>.|TRBV9|.|TRBJ2-7
TGTGCCAGCAGCGTAGAGGGGGGGCGAAGCGAGCAGTACTTC
CASSVEGGRSEQYF
>.|TRBV7-2|.|TRBJ2-2
TGTGCCAGCAGGTCTCAGCCGGGAGTGGGCACCGGGGAGCTGTTTTTT
CASRSQPGVGTGELFF
>.|TRBV27|.|TRBJ1-5
TGTGCCAGCAGTTTGTCTACCGATCAGCCCCAGCATTTT
CASSLSTDQPQHF
>TRBD1|TRBV9|.|TRBJ2-7
TGTGCCAGAGGGGACAGGGGCCACGAGCAGTACTTC
CARGDRGHEQYF
>TRBD1|TRBV19|.|TRBJ1-5
TGTGCCAGTAGGGCCGGGACAGGGCTCAGCATCTTCAATCAGCCCCAGCATTTT
CASRAGTGLSIFNQPQHF